This T cell receptor (beta chain) was sequenced during a study of OX40 agonist ivuxolimab in advanced cancers. As for the study in general: It was ivuxolimab, an agonistic anti-OX40 (CD134) antibody, that patients were treated with.

The CDR3 covers 15 residues. The V gene's germline CDR1 is SGDLS and CDR2 YYNGEE. V was cut by 4 bases and J by 5 bases, with 18 bases left in between. Only in-frame clones appear in the TCRdb table, and some are missing; sequencing was by immunoSEQ multiplex PCR. This table has some 97,000 clones, about 89% appearing once. Autoimmune disease history or systemic immunosuppression led to patients being barred. The input for sequencing was CD4+ or CD8+ T cells sorted from blood, taken in a trial of the OX40 agonist ivuxolimab. The V call is TRBV9, the J call TRBJ1-2; D not certain. The source is an adult with an advanced solid tumor such as melanoma, head and neck, liver or kidney cancer. The CDR3 nucleotides are TGTGCCAGCAGCCCGGAGCTGGGTGGCACGTATGGCTACACCTTC. Translating gives CASSPELGGTYGYTF.